This TCR beta chain comes out of a study of T cell repertoires in cytomegalovirus infection. Across the whole study: Indicated by public TCR beta signatures were CMV infection and matching HLA type.

Study-level results: In two of eight donors, the top clonotype was HLA-C-restricted CMV-specific.

The CDR3 has 15 residues. CDR1 is MNHEY, CDR2 SVGEGT, per germline. V was pared by 6 bases and J by 9 bases, with 9 bases of the junction left unmatched. This clonotype was recorded once. Antigen unknown. MiXCR, run by TCRdb on the reads, gives a single entry per CDR3 protein. The sample contains around 280,000 distinct CDR3 sequences, approximately 8.9% of which appear only once. This chain connects TRBV6-2 or TRBV6-3 to TRBJ1-5; TRBD1 matches at 12 bases. The specimen sequenced was PBMCs. This sequence originates from a human donor in good health (CMV status not recorded). Some clones in this sample may be carry-over from other donors' samples. DNA for the CDR3: TGTGCCAGCAGGGGGCCGGGACAGGGGGCTCGGCCCCAGCATTTT. Encoded protein: CASRGPGQGARPQHF.